The 18 T cell receptor beta chains below all came from one sample that was sequenced in a study of T cell responses to AZD1222 COVID-19 vaccine (dated by TCRdb to the early 2020s). What this sample's time point label stands for: baseline before first vaccination. The library was produced with the immunoSEQ multiplex PCR assay. TCRdb's version of the immuneACCESS table is confined to in-frame rearrangements and falls short of the full clone set. An unresolved V gene accounts for under half of the shortfall where checked; the remainder is of unknown origin. This sample lists some 150,000 clones; around 90% were detected once. The ten largest clones take up around 3.3% of the sample. This specimen was peripheral blood, taken on day 0 of AZD1222 vaccination. All receptors derive from an adult in good health.

A few counts support this clone. The chain is built from TRBV4-1 and TRBJ2-1; no clear D gene. The germline V gene has CDR1 MGHRA and CDR2 YSYEKL. V dropped 5 bases and J dropped 0 bases, with 17 bases sitting between them. The CDR3 has 17 amino acids. The CDR3 DNA reads TGCGCCAGCAGCGACGTGGGCGGAAAATTCTCCTACAATGAGCAGTTCTTC. Translated, it gives CASSDVGGKFSYNEQFF.

V gene TRBV7-9 combines with J gene TRBJ2-3; TRBD2 is a possible D gene (5 bases). V lost 3 bases and J lost 0, with 10 bases in between. The CDR3 extends over 15 amino acids. Germline V lookup: CDR1 SEHNR, CDR2 FQNEAQ (reference sequence). Written as DNA, the CDR3 is TGTGCCAGCAGCTTTCTTAGCGCTAGCACAGATACGCAGTATTTT. Encoded protein: CASSFLSASTDTQYF.

This chain uses TRBV28 with TRBJ1-5; D ambiguous. Germline V gene sequence: CDR1 MDHEN, CDR2 SYDVKM. The CDR3 runs 16 residues. Trimming pared 1 base from V and 4 bases from J, leaving 14 bases between. The CDR3 DNA sequence: TGTGCCAGCAGTTTATTGAGTATGGGTCCTAATCAGCCCCAGCATTTT. This encodes CASSLLSMGPNQPQHF. The full variable domain, with the rest looked up from reference TRBV28 and TRBJ1-5, is DVKVTQSSRYLVKRTGEKVFLECVQDMDHENMFWYRQDPGLGLRLIYFSYDVKMKEKGDIPEGYSVSREKKERFSLILESASTNQTSMYLCASSLLSMGPNQPQHFGDGTRLSIL.

This rearrangement joins TRBV19 to TRBJ2-7, with D hard to call. The CDR3 runs 15 residues. Per the germline V gene, CDR1 is LNHDA and CDR2 is SQIVND (reference sequence). Trimming stripped 1 base from V and 6 bases from J, with 16 bases between. This CDR3 reads CASSIATSSFREQYF. The CDR3 DNA follows: TGTGCCAGTAGTATAGCAACCTCAAGCTTTCGCGAGCAGTACTTC.

The rearrangement uses TRBV10-3 and TRBJ1-1; D is uncertain. The germline V gene has CDR1 ENHRY and CDR2 SYGVKD. Trimming took 0 bases from V and 8 from J, leaving 16 bases between them. The CDR3 runs 15 residues. The CDR3 loop reads CAISESSPSNEEAFF. CDR3 coding DNA: TGTGCCATCAGTGAGTCGAGTCCTAGCAACGAAGAAGCTTTCTTT.

V gene TRBV19 combines with J gene TRBJ2-7; the D is unclear. V was trimmed by 5 bases and J by 0 bases, leaving 8 bases between them. Germline loops: CDR1 LNHDA, CDR2 SQIVND (reference sequence). The CDR3 length is 13 residues. DNA of the CDR3: TGTGCCAGTAGTCCTTCGAGCTCCTACGAGCAGTACTTC. Its translation: CASSPSSSYEQYF.

The chain joins TRBV7-2 to TRBJ2-3; D unclear. The V gene's germline CDR1 is SGHTA and CDR2 FQGNSA. Trimming shortened V by 1 base and J by 4 bases, and 9 bases separated the two germline ends. This CDR3 is built from 14 residues. Here the CDR3 DNA reads TGTGCCAGCAGCTTAGTCACTGGGGCAGATACGCAGTATTTT. It is translated as CASSLVTGADTQYF.

This clone was observed a handful of times. J is TRBJ1-1 and V is TRBV11-2; TRBD1 matches at 10 bases. The CDR3 has 14 residues. Trimming at V came to 5 bases and at J to 4 bases, leaving 4 bases not matched to a gene. Looked up from germline, CDR1 is SGHAT and CDR2 is FQNNGV. The CDR3 DNA reads TGTGCCAGCAGCCCGACAGGGGGCGGCACTGAAGCTTTCTTT. It specifies CASSPTGGGTEAFF.

This clone appeared once. V usage is TRBV7-2 and J usage is TRBJ2-2; D remains ambiguous. There are 16 residues in the CDR3. Trimming shortened V by 5 bases and J by 6 bases, and 19 bases separated the two germline ends. CDR1 is SGHTA and CDR2 is FQGNSA in the germline V gene. CDR3 protein: CASSPSYPVVAGELFF. The CDR3 DNA reads as TGTGCCAGCAGCCCCAGTTACCCAGTTGTAGCCGGGGAGCTGTTTTTT. Combining the CDR3 with reference TRBV7-2 and TRBJ2-2 gives the whole variable domain GAGVSQSPSNKVTEKGKDVELRCDPISGHTALYWYRQSLGQGLEFLIYFQGNSAPDKSGLPSDRFSAERTGGSVSTLTIQRTQQEDSAVYLCASSPSYPVVAGELFFGEGSRLTVL.

This clone showed up just a few times. The chain has TRBV28 and TRBJ2-7; 9 bases are shared with TRBD1. Trimming took 6 bases from V and 8 from J; bases not matched to a gene: 14. The CDR3 runs to 15 residues. Germline CDR1 MDHEN, CDR2 SYDVKM. The CDR3 region has the DNA TGTGCCAGCAGACCCGCCGGGACAGGGAGCCTCAAGCAGTACTTC. Protein: CASRPAGTGSLKQYF.

The chain carries TRBV7-3 and TRBJ2-1; 14 bases agree with TRBD2. The CDR3 extends over 16 amino acids. Looked up from germline, CDR1 is SGHTA and CDR2 is FQGTGA. V lost 5 bases to trimming and J lost 8 bases; unmatched junction nucleotides: 8. The CDR3 DNA is TGTGCCAGCAGCCCAACCGGGACTAGCGGGAGTTATGAGCAGTTCTTC. This sequence encodes CASSPTGTSGSYEQFF. Together with reference TRBV7-3 and TRBJ2-1, the CDR3 gives the full variable domain: GAGVSQTPSNKVTEKGKYVELRCDPISGHTALYWYRQSLGQGPEFLIYFQGTGAADDSGLPNDRFFAVRPEGSVSTLKIQRTERGDSAVYLCASSPTGTSGSYEQFFGPGTRLTVL.

A single count supports this clone. The chain is built from TRBV7-2 and TRBJ1-1, with D possibly being TRBD1 (5 bases). The V and J ends lost 5 bases and 1 base respectively, with 20 bases between them. The germline CDR1 and CDR2 sequences are SGHTA and FQGNSA. This CDR3 comprises 17 residues. The CDR3 coding sequence is TGTGCCAGCAGCCCTAGACCCCCCCTCGGACAGAACACTGAAGCTTTCTTT. Protein: CASSPRPPLGQNTEAFF.

The chain uses TRBV30 and TRBJ1-3; unclear D gene. The CDR3 extends over 14 amino acids. Trimming took 2 bases from V and 2 from J, leaving 10 bases between them. Germline V gene sequence: CDR1 GTSNPN, CDR2 SVGIG (reference sequence). CDR3: CAWSPGSPGNTIYF. In DNA form, the CDR3 reads TGTGCCTGGAGTCCCGGGAGCCCTGGAAACACCATATATTTT.

The J gene is TRBJ1-5, the V gene TRBV6-2 or TRBV6-3; unclear D gene. CDR3 length equals 15 residues. Germline V CDR1 and CDR2: MNHEY, SVGEGT. V lost 2 bases and J 0 bases, leaving 8 bases between the germline ends. CDR3 loop: CASSYMGSSNQPQHF. The CDR3 nucleotides are TGTGCCAGCAGTTACATGGGGAGTAGCAATCAGCCCCAGCATTTT.

The table lists this clone with a count of one. This chain joins TRBV5-1 and TRBJ1-2; 8 nucleotides line up with TRBD1. The CDR3 loop spans 13 amino acids. Germline assignment: CDR1 SGHRS and CDR2 YFSETQ. V was clipped by 1 base and J by 6 bases; unmatched bases: 2. Here the CDR3 reads CASSLPGGNGYTF. In nucleotides, the CDR3 is TGCGCCAGCAGCTTGCCAGGGGGCAATGGCTACACCTTC.

The rearrangement joins TRBV7-9 to TRBJ1-1; no clear D gene. The CDR3 contains 16 residues. Trimming took off 3 bases at V and 6 bases at J, with 20 bases between the two ends. Germline CDR1 SEHNR, CDR2 FQNEAQ (reference sequence). CDR3 coding DNA: TGTGCCAGCAGCTTCCATGCCCGGAGCCGAGGCCCTGAAGCTTTCTTT. Protein sequence: CASSFHARSRGPEAFF.

The rearrangement joins TRBV9 to TRBJ1-6, with D possibly matching TRBD1 (5 bases). This CDR3 is built from 15 residues. Germline CDR1 and CDR2: SGDLS and YYNGEE. The V gene lost 4 bases and the J gene lost 7 bases, with 15 bases spanning the gap. The DNA of the CDR3 is TGTGCCAGCAGCTTTTCCACGGGGCAGAATTCACCCCTCCACTTT. It translates to CASSFSTGQNSPLHF.

J is TRBJ1-1 and V is TRBV27, with 7 bases fitting TRBD1. The CDR3 consists of 13 residues. Germline CDR1 and CDR2: MNHEY and SMNVEV (reference sequence). The V segment lost 4 bases and the J segment 3 bases; nucleotides outside the gene matches: 2. CDR3 sequence: CASSWGQYTEAFF. In DNA, the CDR3 is TGTGCCAGCAGTTGGGGACAGTACACTGAAGCTTTCTTT.